What follows are 26 T cell receptor beta chains derived from one specimen sequenced in a study of blood T cell repertoires in COVID-19. Assay used: immunoSEQ multiplex PCR; TCRdb lists only in-frame clones, some missing. Among 200,000 to 250,000 clones, about 88% were seen once, and the ten largest hold roughly a tenth. The sample taken for sequencing was peripheral blood. The source of these receptors is a woman between 50 and 59 years old with COVID-19, enrolled during active disease.

The chain combines TRBV29-1 with TRBJ2-5, with 9 positions matching TRBD2. Losses at the gene ends were 7 bases for V and 5 bases for J; bases not matched to a gene: 11. This CDR3 is built from 14 residues. Germline CDR1 reads SQVTM; CDR2 reads ANQGSEA. This CDR3 is CSGDRLAGWETQYF. DNA for the CDR3: TGCAGCGGAGATCGCCTAGCGGGGTGGGAGACCCAGTACTTC. Full variable domain (outside the CDR3, taken from reference TRBV29-1 and TRBJ2-5): SAVISQKPSRDICQRGTSLTIQCQVDSQVTMMFWYRQQPGQSLTLIATANQGSEATYESGFVIDKFPISRPNLTFSTLTVSNMSPEDSSIYLCSGDRLAGWETQYFGPGTRLLVL.

This chain uses TRBV10-3 with TRBJ1-1; a weak D match, TRBD1 (6 bases). V was clipped by 10 bases and J by 4 bases, with 16 bases between them. The germline gives CDR1 ENHRY, CDR2 SYGVKD. This CDR3 has 13 residues. CDR3 coding DNA: TGTGCCACCTCAGGGGCTTGGGGCACTGAAGCTTTCTTT. Its protein is CATSGAWGTEAFF.

This chain links TRBV12-3 or TRBV12-4 with TRBJ2-1, with 7 bases aligning to TRBD1. V lost 5 bases, J lost 4 bases, and 2 bases stayed unmatched. The CDR3 sequence is 13 residues long. The CDR3 here is CASSPTGYNEQFF. The CDR3 DNA reads as TGTGCCAGCAGTCCGACAGGGTACAATGAGCAGTTCTTC.

The V and J genes are TRBV11-2 and TRBJ1-2, with 11 bases aligning to TRBD1. With V trimmed by 4 bases and J by 6 bases, 4 bases remained unmatched. Germline lookup yields CDR1 SGHAT and CDR2 FQNNGV. The CDR3 spans 14 residues. As DNA, the CDR3 is TGTGCCAGCAGCTCAGGGACAGGGGGTCATGGCTACACCTTC. Translation: CASSSGTGGHGYTF.

The genes are TRBV6-1 and TRBJ2-1, with 9 bases aligning to TRBD2. The CDR3 runs 15 residues. Germline V gene lookup returns CDR1 MNHNS and CDR2 SASEGT. Trimming at V came to 0 bases and at J to 4 bases, leaving 1 base not matched to a gene. For the CDR3, the DNA is TGTGCCAGCAGTGAAGCGAGCGGGGGGTACAATGAGCAGTTCTTC. Residues: CASSEASGGYNEQFF.

The chain has TRBV5-4 and TRBJ1-2, with D possibly TRBD1 on 5 matching bases. The CDR3 sequence is 15 residues long. With 4 bases removed from V and 2 bases from J, the gap between germline ends came to 15 bases. Germline V lookup: CDR1 SGHNT, CDR2 YYREEE (reference sequence). This CDR3 reads CASSGIGQSNYGYTF. DNA of the CDR3: TGTGCCAGCAGCGGGATCGGACAATCCAACTATGGCTACACCTTC. Combining the CDR3 with reference TRBV5-4 and TRBJ1-2 gives the whole variable domain ETGVTQSPTHLIKTRGQQVTLRCSSQSGHNTVSWYQQALGQGPQFIFQYYREEENGRGNFPPRFSGLQFPNYSSELNVNALELDDSALYLCASSGIGQSNYGYTFGSGTRLTVV.

This rearrangement joins TRBV27 to TRBJ1-1; D may be TRBD1 (5 bases). Germline CDR1 is MNHEY and CDR2 is SMNVEV (reference sequence). The CDR3 consists of 15 residues. V gave up 4 bases and J gave up 0 bases, with 12 bases separating them. The CDR3 sequence is CASSSSGSMNTEAFF. In DNA form, the CDR3 reads TGTGCCAGCAGTTCCTCAGGGTCCATGAACACTGAAGCTTTCTTT.

Comment on this clone: The sample contains more than one DNA sequence encoding this CDR3. The chain carries TRBV24-1 and TRBJ1-5; D is unresolved. CDR1 and CDR2 from the germline V gene are KGHDR and SFDVKD. This CDR3 is built from 13 residues. Trimming removed 3 bases from V and 2 bases from J, with 4 bases in between. Here the CDR3 DNA reads TGTGCCACCAGTGATAGAGGCAATCAGCCCCAGCATTTT. The encoded protein is CATSDRGNQPQHF.

This chain joins TRBV19 and TRBJ1-1, with a tentative D call TRBD1 (6 bases). V dropped 6 bases and J dropped 3 bases, with 14 bases sitting between them. Per the germline V gene, CDR1 is LNHDA and CDR2 is SQIVND (reference sequence). CDR3 length: 14 amino acids. The CDR3 here is CASSAGTPYTEAFF. The DNA of the CDR3 is TGTGCCAGTAGCGCCGGGACACCCTACACTGAAGCTTTCTTT.

The chain uses TRBV28 and TRBJ2-7, with 7 bases that match TRBD1. Germline CDR1 MDHEN, CDR2 SYDVKM. The CDR3 spans 16 residues. V was clipped by 4 bases and J by 2 bases; unmatched bases: 11. CDR3 loop: CASSSQGTTVTYEQYV. The CDR3 DNA is TGTGCCAGCAGTTCACAGGGGACGACCGTAACCTACGAGCAGTACGTC.

The gene calls are TRBV11-2 and TRBJ1-3; possible D gene TRBD1, 6 bases. The CDR3 covers 18 residues. Germline CDR1 reads SGHAT; CDR2 reads FQNNGV. V lost 0 bases, J lost 0 bases, and 15 bases lay in between. The CDR3 bases are TGTGCCAGCAGCTTAGAAATCCCCCGGACAGTCTCTGGAAACACCATATATTTT. This encodes CASSLEIPRTVSGNTIYF.

The chain links TRBV5-6 to TRBJ2-3; no definite D call. Germline V gene sequence: CDR1 SGHDT, CDR2 YYEEEE. V gave up 0 bases and J gave up 5 bases, with 4 bases separating them. This CDR3 spans 12 amino acids. Here the CDR3 reads CASSLERDTQYF. Written as DNA, the CDR3 is TGTGCCAGCAGCTTGGAGAGAGATACGCAGTATTTT.

The rearrangement uses TRBV6-5 and TRBJ1-2; TRBD1 agrees at 8 bases. Losses at the gene ends were 5 bases for V and 4 bases for J; bases not matched to a gene: 3. CDR1 MNHEY and CDR2 SVGAGI come from the germline V gene. The CDR3 consists of 13 residues. CDR3 protein: CASSTDRGYGYTF. The DNA for the CDR3 is TGTGCCAGCAGTACCGACAGGGGCTATGGCTACACCTTC.

This clone was found a few times. The rearrangement joins TRBV6-1 to TRBJ2-3, with 8 bases aligning to TRBD1. The CDR3 is 17 amino acids. The germline V gene encodes CDR1 MNHNS and CDR2 SASEGT. V lost 1 base to trimming and J lost 5 bases; unmatched junction nucleotides: 11. The CDR3 spells CASSEGNRGMIRDTQYF. Written as DNA, the CDR3 is TGTGCCAGCAGTGAAGGGAACAGGGGGATGATAAGAGATACGCAGTATTTT.

V is TRBV5-1 and J is TRBJ1-1, with 8 bases lining up with TRBD1. Looked up from germline, CDR1 is SGHRS and CDR2 is YFSETQ. CDR3 size: 14 residues. Losses at the gene ends were 8 bases for V and 7 bases for J; bases not matched to a gene: 13. CDR3 residues: CASSTTGANGEAFF. The CDR3, as DNA: TGCGCCAGTAGTACGACAGGGGCAAACGGTGAAGCTTTCTTT.

This sequence joins TRBV6-1 and TRBJ2-4; TRBD2 might be the D (7 bases). This CDR3 spans 16 amino acids. Germline V gives CDR1 MNHNS, CDR2 SASEGT. The V end was cut by 2 bases, the J end by 6 bases, with 17 bases between. The CDR3: CASSELRPGGRNIQYF. The CDR3 DNA reads TGTGCCAGCAGTGAATTAAGACCGGGGGGCCGAAACATTCAGTACTTC.

J is TRBJ2-5 and V is TRBV7-2, with 9 bases fitting TRBD2. With V trimmed by 3 bases and J by 5 bases, 4 bases remained unmatched. CDR3 length equals 14 residues. The V gene's germline CDR1 is SGHTA and CDR2 FQGNSA. In DNA form, the CDR3 reads TGTGCCAGCAGCTTTAACCTAGCGGGGGAGACCCAGTACTTC. It codes for CASSFNLAGETQYF.

On this clone itself: This CDR3 is also generated by other DNA sequences in the sample. The chain carries TRBV19 and TRBJ1-1, with D perhaps matching TRBD1 (6 bases). V was pared by 4 bases and J by 1 base, with 7 bases between. CDR1 LNHDA and CDR2 SQIVND come from the germline V gene (reference sequence). CDR3 size: 13 residues. The CDR3 loop reads CASSTDRNTEAFF. Written as DNA, the CDR3 is TGTGCCAGTAGTACGGACAGGAACACTGAAGCTTTCTTT.

The chain has TRBV5-6 and TRBJ2-4, with unresolved D. This CDR3 comprises 16 residues. The V gene lost 1 base and the J gene lost 10 bases, with 21 bases spanning the gap. In germline, CDR1 is SGHDT, CDR2 YYEEEE. The DNA of the CDR3 is TGTGCCAGCAGCTTGATGGTCCCCGGCAGCGTGCTAATTCAGTACTTC. Protein: CASSLMVPGSVLIQYF.

The J gene is TRBJ2-3, the V gene TRBV2; TRBD2 agrees at 8 bases. The V segment lost 8 bases and the J segment 0 bases; nucleotides outside the gene matches: 4. Germline V gives CDR1 SNHLY, CDR2 FYNNEI. The CDR3 loop spans 14 amino acids. For the CDR3, the DNA is TGTGCCAGCCTTAGCGGGGCTAGCACAGATACGCAGTATTTT. Translating gives CASLSGASTDTQYF. Together with reference TRBV2 and TRBJ2-3, the CDR3 gives the full variable domain: EPEVTQTPSHQVTQMGQEVILRCVPISNHLYFYWYRQILGQKVEFLVSFYNNEISEKSEIFDDQFSVERPDGSNFTLKIRSTKLEDSAMYFCASLSGASTDTQYFGPGTRLTVL.

The J gene is TRBJ1-6, the V gene TRBV28, with TRBD1 identical over 9 bases. V trimming: 8 bases; J trimming: 11 bases; junction bases outside the gene matches: 13. Germline V gene data show CDR1 as MDHEN and CDR2 as SYDVKM. The CDR3 loop spans 15 amino acids. CDR3 sequence reads: CASRWTGAGETPLHF. For the CDR3, the DNA is TGTGCCAGCCGCTGGACAGGGGCGGGAGAGACACCCCTCCACTTT.

This chain connects TRBV12-3 or TRBV12-4 to TRBJ2-5, with D perhaps matching TRBD1 (7 bases). The CDR3 is made up of 13 amino acids. Between the trimmed V and J ends, which lost 6 bases and 4 bases, there was a span of 12 bases. CDR3 loop: CASSSGGGETQYF. The CDR3 DNA reads as TGTGCCAGCAGCTCAGGGGGAGGAGAGACCCAGTACTTC.

V and J are TRBV19 and TRBJ1-5; TRBD1 might be the D (5 bases). The CDR3 extends over 15 amino acids. Trimming left V 5 bases short and J 4 bases short, with 15 bases between. Germline CDR1 LNHDA, CDR2 SQIVND (reference sequence). CDR3 DNA: TGTGCCAGTAGTCCGGGACTTGCGCTGAATCAGCCCCAGCATTTT. This encodes CASSPGLALNQPQHF.

The chain links TRBV6-2 or TRBV6-3 to TRBJ2-3, with no clear D. CDR1 and CDR2 (germline): MNHEY, SVGEGT. V was clipped by 2 bases and J by 5 bases, with 8 bases between them. The CDR3 is made up of 13 amino acids. This chain's CDR3 is CASSYGTLDTQYF. CDR3 sequence (DNA): TGTGCCAGCAGTTACGGCACGTTAGATACGCAGTATTTT.

The V and J genes are TRBV4-1 and TRBJ2-5; 9 nucleotides align to TRBD1. Germline CDR1 reads MGHRA; CDR2 reads YSYEKL. V lost 3 bases, J lost 2 bases, and 1 base stayed unmatched. The CDR3 consists of 14 residues. The CDR3: CASSHGTGQETQYF. DNA for the CDR3: TGCGCCAGCAGCCACGGGACAGGGCAAGAGACCCAGTACTTC.

This clone came up a few times. V and J are TRBV10-1 and TRBJ1-5; D remains ambiguous. Germline V gene data show CDR1 as WNHNN and CDR2 as SYGVQD (reference sequence). V gave up 7 bases and J gave up 8 bases, with 15 bases separating them. This CDR3 is built from 13 residues. The CDR3 region has the DNA TGCGCCAGCACCCGCGAGCCTAATGAGCCCCAGCATTTT. Encoded protein: CASTREPNEPQHF.